Below are 24 T cell receptor beta chains sequenced from a single sample in a study of blood T cell repertoires in COVID-19. TCRdb keeps only in-frame clones here, not all; method: immunoSEQ multiplex PCR. The sample lists 200,000 to 250,000 clones; around 88% were seen once. The sequencing input was peripheral blood. Receptors were obtained from a woman under 40 with COVID-19, enrolled during active disease.

V gene TRBV6-4 combines with J gene TRBJ2-2, with TRBD2 as a possible D gene (7 bases). From germline, CDR1 is MRHNA and CDR2 SNTAGT. The CDR3 has 16 residues. Trimming removed 3 bases at V and 1 base at J, with 12 bases between. The CDR3 nucleotides are TGTGCCAGCAGTGAAGGGGGGGATGTGAACACCGGGGAGCTGTTTTTT. Protein product: CASSEGGDVNTGELFF.

V and J are TRBV7-2 and TRBJ2-1, with D possibly TRBD1 on 6 matching bases. The CDR3 has 16 amino acids. Between the trimmed V and J ends, which lost 2 bases and 9 bases, there was a span of 20 bases. CDR1 and CDR2 (germline): SGHTA, FQGNSA. This CDR3 is CASSLSSQGSRTEQFF. The CDR3 coding sequence is TGTGCCAGCAGCTTATCTTCGCAGGGGTCAAGGACTGAGCAGTTCTTC.

The V gene is TRBV4-3, the J gene TRBJ2-2, with D possibly being TRBD1 (6 bases). Between the trimmed V and J ends, which lost 0 bases and 2 bases, there was a span of 16 bases. This CDR3 is 18 amino acids long. Germline lookup yields CDR1 LGHNA and CDR2 YSLEER. Here the CDR3 reads CASSQDSTGGINTGELFF. CDR3 DNA sequence: TGCGCCAGCAGCCAAGATTCGACAGGAGGCATTAACACCGGGGAGCTGTTTTTT.

The chain combines TRBV7-8 with TRBJ1-1; D unresolved. This CDR3 comprises 15 residues. The germline V gene encodes CDR1 SGHVS and CDR2 FQNEAQ. Trimming pared 1 base from V and 6 bases from J, leaving 15 bases between. The DNA for the CDR3 is TGTGCCAGCAGCTTAGAACCACCGGTCATGTCTGAAGCTTTCTTT. This sequence encodes CASSLEPPVMSEAFF.

To note about this clone: The same CDR3 is also encoded by other DNA sequences in this sample. The chain combines TRBV9 with TRBJ2-1; no firm D call. From germline, CDR1 is SGDLS and CDR2 YYNGEE. V lost 2 bases and J lost 0, with 9 bases in between. There are 15 residues in the CDR3. The CDR3 nucleotides read TGTGCCAGCAGCGTGGAGTTGAGCTCCTACAATGAGCAGTTCTTC. This translates into CASSVELSSYNEQFF.

The chain combines TRBV6-4 with TRBJ1-1; D is undetermined. Deletions cut 0 bases from V and 4 bases from J, with 12 bases between. Per the germline V gene, CDR1 is MRHNA and CDR2 is SNTAGT. CDR3 size: 15 residues. The DNA for the CDR3 is TGTGCCAGCAGTGACTCGCCGGGGTTGTTCACTGAAGCTTTCTTT. Translating gives CASSDSPGLFTEAFF.

The rearrangement joins TRBV29-1 to TRBJ1-1; D gene ambiguous. V was clipped by 2 bases and J by 2 bases, with 12 bases between them. The CDR3 consists of 14 residues. From germline, CDR1 is SQVTM and CDR2 ANQGSEA. CDR3: CSVEIATANTEAFF. For the CDR3, the DNA is TGCAGCGTTGAAATCGCAACAGCAAACACTGAAGCTTTCTTT. The full variable domain, its missing parts supplied by reference TRBV29-1 and TRBJ1-1, is SAVISQKPSRDICQRGTSLTIQCQVDSQVTMMFWYRQQPGQSLTLIATANQGSEATYESGFVIDKFPISRPNLTFSTLTVSNMSPEDSSIYLCSVEIATANTEAFFGQGTRLTVV.

The chain combines TRBV19 with TRBJ1-5; 9 bases are shared with TRBD1. J gave up 6 bases and V 6 bases, and 9 bases lay outside the gene matches. This CDR3 spans 15 amino acids. The germline CDR1 and CDR2 sequences are LNHDA and SQIVND (reference sequence). The CDR3 DNA sequence: TGTGCCAGTAGCCGGACAGGGGTTCGGGGTCAGCCCCAGCATTTT. It yields the protein CASSRTGVRGQPQHF.

V gene TRBV30 combines with J gene TRBJ1-1; D is possibly TRBD1 (5 bases). Trimming pared 1 base from V and 8 bases from J, leaving 20 bases between. This CDR3 contains 15 residues. Germline CDR1 is GTSNPN and CDR2 is SVGIG (reference sequence). The CDR3 nucleotides are TGTGCCTGGAGTGCAAAGGGGAAGGGTCTTGCCGAAGCTTTCTTT. It yields the protein CAWSAKGKGLAEAFF.

The rearrangement joins TRBV11-2 to TRBJ2-3, with TRBD1 as a possible D gene (6 bases). The V and J ends lost 6 bases and 5 bases respectively, with 24 bases between them. The CDR3 contains 17 residues. Looked up from germline, CDR1 is SGHAT and CDR2 is FQNNGV. The CDR3 DNA sequence: TGTGCCAGCAGAAAGGTGGGGGCGGCGGGCTCAGGAGATACGCAGTATTTT. Translating it yields CASRKVGAAGSGDTQYF. Based on the CDR3 plus reference TRBV11-2 and TRBJ2-3, the full variable domain is EAGVAQSPRYKIIEKRQSVAFWCNPISGHATLYWYQQILGQGPKLLIQFQNNGVVDDSQLPKDRFSAERLKGVDSTLKIQPAKLEDSAVYLCASRKVGAAGSGDTQYFGPGTRLTVL.

The chain has TRBV29-1 and TRBJ1-1; 9 nucleotides match TRBD1. This CDR3 has 14 amino acids. Germline-derived CDR1 and CDR2 are SQVTM and ANQGSEA. The ends lost 1 base at V and 11 bases at J; junction bases unmatched: 11. CDR3 sequence (DNA): TGCAGCGTTGAAGTCGGACAGGGGCCTCTTTCGGCTTTCTTT. It is translated as CSVEVGQGPLSAFF.

The chain has TRBV27 and TRBJ2-3, with D possibly matching TRBD2 (6 bases). V gave up 8 bases and J gave up 1 base, with 13 bases separating them. Per germline, CDR1 MNHEY and CDR2 SMNVEV (reference sequence). CDR3 length: 14 residues. CDR3 amino acids: CASAGGVGTDTQYF. In DNA form, the CDR3 reads TGTGCCAGCGCAGGCGGGGTCGGCACAGATACGCAGTATTTT.

The genes are TRBV7-9 and TRBJ1-1, with 9 bases identical to TRBD1. CDR1 and CDR2 from the germline V gene are SEHNR and FQNEAQ (reference sequence). V shed 1 base, J shed 7 bases, and the junction held 1 base outside the gene matches. The CDR3 loop spans 13 amino acids. In nucleotides, the CDR3 is TGTGCCAGCAGCTTAGACAGGGGGCATGAAGCTTTCTTT. Its protein product is CASSLDRGHEAFF.

The chain joins TRBV24-1 to TRBJ2-1; 8 bases are shared with TRBD2. From germline, CDR1 is KGHDR and CDR2 SFDVKD. The CDR3 consists of 16 residues. The V and J ends lost 4 bases and 3 bases, in that order; junction bases with no gene match: 7. CDR3 sequence (DNA): TGTGCCACCAGTGACCTGGGGGGGACTAGCTACAATGAGCAGTTCTTC. Protein product: CATSDLGGTSYNEQFF.

The chain uses TRBV4-3 and TRBJ1-2, with TRBD1 as a possible D gene (6 bases). Trimming left V 3 bases short and J 4 bases short, with 15 bases between. The CDR3 spans 15 residues. The V gene's germline CDR1 is LGHNA and CDR2 YSLEER. The CDR3 sequence is CASSQGTQGSYGYTF. Written as DNA, the CDR3 is TGCGCCAGCAGCCAGGGAACACAGGGAAGCTATGGCTACACCTTC.

CDR3 region: CASSQGGTSGRGPYEQFF. CDR3 coding DNA: TGCGCCAGCAGCCAAGGCGGGACTAGCGGGAGGGGTCCGTATGAGCAGTTCTTC. The chain is built from TRBV4-1 and TRBJ2-1, with 16 bases fitting TRBD2. The V and J ends lost 1 base and 8 bases, in that order; junction bases with no gene match: 8. The CDR3 loop spans 18 amino acids. The germline CDR1 and CDR2 sequences are MGHRA and YSYEKL.

V and J are TRBV23-1 and TRBJ1-1; tentative D call: TRBD1 (5 bases). TRBV23-1 falls under the ORF class, with uncertain function. V lost 2 bases and J 0 bases, leaving 10 bases between the germline ends. This CDR3 spans 15 amino acids. The CDR3 here is CASSQRQKMNTEAFF. DNA for the CDR3: TGCGCCAGCAGTCAACGACAGAAGATGAACACTGAAGCTTTCTTT.

The rearrangement links TRBV15 to TRBJ1-2; D is possibly TRBD1 (5 bases). The CDR3 is 15 residues long. The germline V gene has CDR1 LNHNV and CDR2 YYDKDF (reference sequence). The germline V and J ends were trimmed by 1 base and 4 bases, with 13 bases remaining between them. The CDR3 here is CATSRGGGSGYGYTF. The CDR3 coding sequence is TGTGCCACCAGCAGAGGGGGGGGTTCGGGCTATGGCTACACCTTC.

This chain connects TRBV6-5 to TRBJ1-2; 7 bases match TRBD1. The germline V gene encodes CDR1 MNHEY and CDR2 SVGAGI. This CDR3 spans 13 amino acids. Unmatched junction bases numbered 8, after V lost 6 bases and J lost 7 bases. The CDR3 coding sequence is TGTGCCAGCAGCCAACAGGGGCGGGGTGGCTACACCTTC. This codes for CASSQQGRGGYTF.

The rearrangement links TRBV10-2 to TRBJ2-6; 9 nucleotides line up with TRBD1. Per the germline V gene, CDR1 is WSHSY and CDR2 is SAAADI. V lost 6 bases to trimming and J lost 0 bases; unmatched junction nucleotides: 9. This CDR3 is 18 amino acids long. CDR3: CASSIHRDRDSGANVLTF. As DNA, the CDR3 is TGCGCCAGCAGCATACACCGGGACAGGGACTCTGGGGCCAACGTCCTGACTTTC.

The genes are TRBV9 and TRBJ2-1; TRBD2 is a possible D gene (6 bases). V was pared by 0 bases and J by 7 bases, with 14 bases between. The CDR3 length is 15 residues. The germline V gene has CDR1 SGDLS and CDR2 YYNGEE. CDR3 residues: CASSVVGGGGNEQFF. For the CDR3, the DNA is TGTGCCAGCAGCGTAGTCGGGGGAGGTGGGAATGAGCAGTTCTTC.

Here the CDR3 reads CASSVVGRQGMEETQYF. CDR3 in DNA: TGTGCCAGCAGCGTAGTGGGTAGACAGGGGATGGAAGAGACCCAGTACTTC. The chain uses TRBV9 and TRBJ2-5, with 8 nucleotides matching TRBD1. With 0 bases clipped from V and 3 bases from J, the junction kept 10 bases outside the gene matches. Germline V gene data show CDR1 as SGDLS and CDR2 as YYNGEE. This CDR3 region has 17 residues.

The J gene is TRBJ2-7, the V gene TRBV2, with D possibly being TRBD1 (5 bases). Trimming cost V 1 base and J 0 bases, with 10 bases left between them. This CDR3 has 15 amino acids. The germline CDR1 and CDR2 sequences are SNHLY and FYNNEI. CDR3 region: CASSEGFDSSYEQYF. CDR3 nucleotides: TGTGCCAGCAGTGAAGGTTTCGACAGCTCCTACGAGCAGTACTTC.

The chain has TRBV9 and TRBJ1-6; D might be TRBD1 (5 bases). From germline, CDR1 is SGDLS and CDR2 YYNGEE. V lost 4 bases to trimming and J lost 3 bases, with 14 bases between them. The CDR3 is made up of 16 amino acids. This CDR3 is CASSLQDSNYNSPLHF. The CDR3 DNA follows: TGTGCCAGCAGCCTTCAAGACAGTAACTATAATTCACCCCTCCACTTT.